The clone carrying this T cell receptor (beta chain) has a count of ten or more. This entry is derived from a study of early T cells in non-severe SARS-CoV-2 infection. For the study at large: Chains from this unsorted whole-blood bulk RNA could not be paired.

Molecules of cDNA were individually given unique molecular identifiers that were attached to them. Each CDR3 protein gets one entry after TCRdb re-called the 5' RACE reads with MiXCR. The sample has under 80,000 distinct CDR3 sequences; 11% are singletons. The receptor was derived from an adult who was a healthcare worker with PCR-confirmed SARS-CoV-2 infection or an uninfected control (not recorded which). The sequencing sample was made of whole blood.

The CDR3 DNA reads TGCAGTGCTAGAGGCCCAAGGAGGTCCGGCGTAACTCCCTACAATGAGCAGTTCTTC. Translation: CSARGPRRSGVTPYNEQFF. The chain uses TRBV20-1 and TRBJ2-1; a weak D match, TRBD2 (5 bases). The CDR3 runs to 19 residues. V was pared by 1 base and J by 2 bases, with 24 bases between. Germline loops: CDR1 DFQATT, CDR2 SNEGSKA (reference sequence).